A single sample is the source of the 10 T cell receptor beta chains below, sequenced in a study of identical twins. A single record per CDR3 protein comes from TCRdb applying MiXCR to the 5' RACE reads. The repertoire holds fewer than 550,000 distinct CDR3 sequences, about 15% seen once, with roughly 0.44% in the top ten. Another study also made use of these data, one on yellow fever vaccine responses in identical twins.

The sequenced material came from CD4+ T cells sorted from blood. The receptors were sampled from a woman aged 18 to 35 in good health.

This clonotype came up a few times. V is TRBV5-1 and J is TRBJ2-1, with D tentatively TRBD2 (6 bases). Germline assignment: CDR1 SGHRS and CDR2 YFSETQ. The V end was cut by 0 bases, the J end by 3 bases, with 10 bases between. The CDR3 has 15 amino acids. The CDR3 protein is CASSLADGGYNEQFF. For the CDR3, the DNA is TGCGCCAGCAGCTTGGCCGACGGGGGCTACAATGAGCAGTTCTTC.

This sequence joins TRBV6-1 and TRBJ2-2; 10 nucleotides match TRBD1. V lost 6 bases and J lost 1; bases outside the gene matches: 5. This CDR3 contains 16 residues. Germline CDR1 is MNHNS and CDR2 is SASEGT. CDR3 residues: CASRWRTGGNTGELFF. As DNA, the CDR3 is TGTGCCAGCAGATGGAGGACAGGGGGGAACACCGGGGAGCTGTTTTTT.

The V gene is TRBV20-1, the J gene TRBJ1-2; 9 bases align to TRBD1. The CDR3 extends over 18 amino acids. Germline V gene lookup returns CDR1 DFQATT and CDR2 SNEGSKA (reference sequence). V shed 5 bases, J shed 5 bases, and the junction held 21 bases outside the gene matches. The CDR3 sequence is CSARPGTGKLRKGYGYTF. In DNA form, the CDR3 reads TGCAGTGCTCGTCCCGGGACAGGGAAGTTAAGGAAGGGTTATGGCTACACCTTC.

The rearrangement links TRBV6-1 to TRBJ1-2; D ambiguous. Looked up from germline, CDR1 is MNHNS and CDR2 is SASEGT. V lost 3 bases, J lost 4 bases, and 9 bases lay in between. CDR3 length equals 13 residues. The CDR3 loop reads CASSDRLGYGYTF. DNA of the CDR3: TGTGCCAGCAGTGACAGGCTCGGCTATGGCTACACCTTC.

The table lists this clonotype with a few counts. This chain links TRBV12-3 or TRBV12-4 with TRBJ1-1; no reliable D call. Trimming left V 5 bases short and J 6 bases short, with 10 bases between. The length of the CDR3 is 12 residues. Written as DNA, the CDR3 is TGTGCCAGCAGTCCTCAGTCGGCTGAAGCTTTCTTT. This sequence encodes CASSPQSAEAFF.

This clonotype has more than one count but fewer than ten. The genes are TRBV5-1 and TRBJ2-7; 8 nucleotides line up with TRBD2. CDR3 length equals 19 residues. Germline CDR1 reads SGHRS; CDR2 reads YFSETQ. With 1 base clipped from V and 0 bases from J, the junction kept 15 bases outside the gene matches. The CDR3 nucleotides read TGCGCCAGCAGCTTGAGTGAGGCTAGCGGGTCTCCCTCCTCCTACGAGCAGTACTTC. Translating it yields CASSLSEASGSPSSYEQYF.

This clonotype has just a few counts. V usage is TRBV15 and J usage is TRBJ2-1; the match to TRBD2 covers 11 bases. The CDR3 consists of 17 residues. The V segment lost 0 bases and the J segment 4 bases; nucleotides outside the gene matches: 5. The germline CDR1 and CDR2 sequences are LNHNV and YYDKDF (reference sequence). The CDR3 here is CATSRDRGTSGYNEQFF. The CDR3 coding sequence is TGTGCCACCAGCAGAGATCGTGGGACTAGCGGTTACAATGAGCAGTTCTTC.

This clonotype turned up a few times. This sequence joins TRBV9 and TRBJ2-5; D may be TRBD1 or TRBD2 (5 bases each). V gave up 6 bases and J gave up 5 bases, with 17 bases separating them. The germline V gene has CDR1 SGDLS and CDR2 YYNGEE. This CDR3 has 14 residues. In nucleotides, the CDR3 is TGTGCCAGCATGCCCGGGGCCGTCGGGGAGACCCAGTACTTC. It yields the protein CASMPGAVGETQYF.

This chain connects TRBV19 to TRBJ1-5, with 7 nucleotides matching TRBD1. Per the germline V gene, CDR1 is LNHDA and CDR2 is SQIVND (reference sequence). The CDR3 covers 17 residues. Trimming removed 5 bases from V and 1 base from J; junction bases left unmatched: 11. Written as DNA, the CDR3 is TGTGCCAGTAGTTCCCAACGACAGGGTGGGAGCAATCAGCCCCAGCATTTT. This sequence encodes CASSSQRQGGSNQPQHF.

The rearrangement uses TRBV27 and TRBJ1-2; 9 bases are a match to TRBD1. This CDR3 contains 13 residues. CDR1 is MNHEY, CDR2 SMNVEV, per germline (reference sequence). Trimming at V came to 6 bases and at J to 6 bases, leaving 5 bases not matched to a gene. CDR3 residues: CASRKQGADGYTF. CDR3 nucleotide sequence: TGTGCCAGCAGGAAACAGGGGGCGGATGGCTACACCTTC.